This TCR beta chain was profiled in a study of T cells in women clearing cervical HPV infection. Study at large: HLA type could not be excluded as a confounder.

Here immunoSEQ multiplex PCR was the method, and the copy in TCRdb shows in-frame clones only, minus some. The sample features approximately 33,000 clones, with around 9.2% in its top ten. As to this clone: The read falls 3 residues short of the CDR3 end, and the missing part is taken from the germline J gene.

V lost 5 bases and J 5 bases, leaving 9 bases between the germline ends. This CDR3 has 12 residues. Germline CDR1 LNHDA, CDR2 SQIVND (reference sequence). This TCR derives from a woman aged 18 to 75 with a cervical HPV16 infection that either progressed to CIN3+ or cleared (not recorded which). The sequenced sample was blood buffy coat. The V call is TRBV19, the J call TRBJ1-2; D is undetermined. The CDR3 bases that were read are TGTGCCAGTAGTGCGGGTTTGTATGGC. Translating gives CASSAGLYG. The entire CDR3 is CASSAGLYGYTF.